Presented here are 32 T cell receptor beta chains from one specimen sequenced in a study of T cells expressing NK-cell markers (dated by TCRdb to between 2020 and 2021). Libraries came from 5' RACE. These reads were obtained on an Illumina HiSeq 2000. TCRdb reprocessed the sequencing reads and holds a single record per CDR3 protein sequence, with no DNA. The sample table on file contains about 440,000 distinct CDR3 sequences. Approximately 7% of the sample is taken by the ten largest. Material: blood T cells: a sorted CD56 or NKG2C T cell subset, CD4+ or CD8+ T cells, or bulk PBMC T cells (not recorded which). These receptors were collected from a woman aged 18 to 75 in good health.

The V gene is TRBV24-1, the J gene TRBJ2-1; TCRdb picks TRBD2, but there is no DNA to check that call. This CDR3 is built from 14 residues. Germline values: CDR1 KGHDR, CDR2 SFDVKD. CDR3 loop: CATTPAGDFNEQFF.

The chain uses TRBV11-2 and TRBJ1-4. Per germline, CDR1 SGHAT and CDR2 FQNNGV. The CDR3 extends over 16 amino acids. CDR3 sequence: CASSSRPQGGNEKLFF. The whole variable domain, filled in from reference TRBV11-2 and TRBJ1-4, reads EAGVAQSPRYKIIEKRQSVAFWCNPISGHATLYWYQQILGQGPKLLIQFQNNGVVDDSQLPKDRFSAERLKGVDSTLKIQPAKLEDSAVYLCASSSRPQGGNEKLFFGSGTQLSVL.

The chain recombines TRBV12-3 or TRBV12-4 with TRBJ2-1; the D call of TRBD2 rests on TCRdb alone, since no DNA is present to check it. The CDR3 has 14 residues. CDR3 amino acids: CASSPGTSFYEQFF.

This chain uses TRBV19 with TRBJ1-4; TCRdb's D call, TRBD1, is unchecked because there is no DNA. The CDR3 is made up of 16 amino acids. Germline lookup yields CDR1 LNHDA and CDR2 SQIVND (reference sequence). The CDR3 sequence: CASTPGGTGASEKLFF.

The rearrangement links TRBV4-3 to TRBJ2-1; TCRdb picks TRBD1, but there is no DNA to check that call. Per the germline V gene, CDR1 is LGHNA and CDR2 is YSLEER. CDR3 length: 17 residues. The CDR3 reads CASSHRVSAGQNNEQFF.

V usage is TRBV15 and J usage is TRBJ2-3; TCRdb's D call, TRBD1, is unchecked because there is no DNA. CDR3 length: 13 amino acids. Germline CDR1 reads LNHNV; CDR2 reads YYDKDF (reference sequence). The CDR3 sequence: CATSREGADTQYF.

The CDR3 loop reads CASSQQGSGANVLTF. The gene calls are TRBV28 and TRBJ2-6. The CDR3 has 15 residues. Germline CDR1 MDHEN, CDR2 SYDVKM.

CDR3 sequence: CASSRHRNTEAFF. J is TRBJ1-1 and V is TRBV3-1. From germline, CDR1 is LGHDT and CDR2 YNNKEL (reference sequence). This CDR3 region has 13 residues.

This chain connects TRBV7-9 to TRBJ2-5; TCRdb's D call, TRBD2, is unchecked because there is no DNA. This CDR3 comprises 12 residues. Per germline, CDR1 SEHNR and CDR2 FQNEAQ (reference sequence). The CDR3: CASSHEASARHF.

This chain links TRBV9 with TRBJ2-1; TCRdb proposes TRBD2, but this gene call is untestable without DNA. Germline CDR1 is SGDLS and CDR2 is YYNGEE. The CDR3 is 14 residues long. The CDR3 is CASSVGTFYNEQFF.

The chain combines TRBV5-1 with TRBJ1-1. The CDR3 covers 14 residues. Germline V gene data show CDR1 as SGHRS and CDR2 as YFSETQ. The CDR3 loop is CASSLGPRGPEAFF.

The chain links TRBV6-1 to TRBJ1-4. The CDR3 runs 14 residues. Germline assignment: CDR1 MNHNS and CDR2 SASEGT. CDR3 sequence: CASSPYAANEKLFF.

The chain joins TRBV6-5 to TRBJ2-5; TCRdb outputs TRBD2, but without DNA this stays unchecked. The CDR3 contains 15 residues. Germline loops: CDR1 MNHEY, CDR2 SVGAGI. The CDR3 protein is CASSYRLVEEETQYF.

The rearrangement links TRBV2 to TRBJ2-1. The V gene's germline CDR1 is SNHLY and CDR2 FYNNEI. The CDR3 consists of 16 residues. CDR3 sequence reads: CASSESTGGPYNEQFF.

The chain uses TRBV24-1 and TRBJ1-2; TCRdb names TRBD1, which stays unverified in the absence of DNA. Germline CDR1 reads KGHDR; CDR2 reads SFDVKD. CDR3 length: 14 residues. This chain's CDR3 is CATSTGGSNYGYTF.

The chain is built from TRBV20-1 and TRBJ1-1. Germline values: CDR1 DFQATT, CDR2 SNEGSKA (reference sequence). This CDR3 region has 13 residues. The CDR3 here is CGPILVMNTEAFF.

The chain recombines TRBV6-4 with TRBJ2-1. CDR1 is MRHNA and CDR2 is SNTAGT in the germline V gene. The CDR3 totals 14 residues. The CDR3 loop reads CASSDEVGVGEQFF.

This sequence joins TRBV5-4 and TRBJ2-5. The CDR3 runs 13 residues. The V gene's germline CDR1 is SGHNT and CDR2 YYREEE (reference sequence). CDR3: CASSLSREETQYF.

The CDR3 sequence is CASSYGGGHNEQFF. V usage is TRBV6-5 and J usage is TRBJ2-1; absent DNA, TCRdb's TRBD1 call cannot be checked. CDR1 and CDR2 (germline): MNHEY, SVGAGI. CDR3 length equals 14 residues.

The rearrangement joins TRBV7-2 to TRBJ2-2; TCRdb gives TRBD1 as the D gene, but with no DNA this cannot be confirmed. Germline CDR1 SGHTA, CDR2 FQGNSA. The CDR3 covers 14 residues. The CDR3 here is CASRGGSYTGELFF. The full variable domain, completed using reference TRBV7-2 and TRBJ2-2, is GAGVSQSPSNKVTEKGKDVELRCDPISGHTALYWYRQSLGQGLEFLIYFQGNSAPDKSGLPSDRFSAERTGGSVSTLTIQRTQQEDSAVYLCASRGGSYTGELFFGEGSRLTVL.

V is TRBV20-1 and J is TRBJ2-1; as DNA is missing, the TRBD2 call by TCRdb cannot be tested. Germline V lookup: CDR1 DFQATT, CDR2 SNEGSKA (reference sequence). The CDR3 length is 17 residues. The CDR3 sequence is CSARASGRLYYANEQFF.

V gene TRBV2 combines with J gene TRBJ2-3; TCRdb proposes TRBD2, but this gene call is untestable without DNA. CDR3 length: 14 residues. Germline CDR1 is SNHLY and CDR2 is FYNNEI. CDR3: CASRVGTTPLTQYF.

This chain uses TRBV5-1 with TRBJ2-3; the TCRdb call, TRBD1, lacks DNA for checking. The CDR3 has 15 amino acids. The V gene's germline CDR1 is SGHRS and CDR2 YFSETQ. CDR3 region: CASSPGTVSTDTQYF.

The CDR3: CASSTRTGNEQFF. The chain has TRBV7-2 and TRBJ2-1; absent DNA, TCRdb's TRBD2 call cannot be checked. Germline CDR1 SGHTA, CDR2 FQGNSA. The CDR3 sequence is 13 residues long.

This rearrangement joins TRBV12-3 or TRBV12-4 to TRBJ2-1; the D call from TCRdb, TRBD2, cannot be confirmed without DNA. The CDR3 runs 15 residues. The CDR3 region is CASRPVAGVWNEQFF.

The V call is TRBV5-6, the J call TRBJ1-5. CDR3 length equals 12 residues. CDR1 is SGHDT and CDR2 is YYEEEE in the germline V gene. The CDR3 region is CASSFSDQPQHF.

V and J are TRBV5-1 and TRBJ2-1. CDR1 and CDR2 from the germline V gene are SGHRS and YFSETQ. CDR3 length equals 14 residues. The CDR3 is CASSWGSSYNEQFF.

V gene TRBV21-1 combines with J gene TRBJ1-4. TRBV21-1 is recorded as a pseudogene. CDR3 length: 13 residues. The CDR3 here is CASSPGPPPPVFF.

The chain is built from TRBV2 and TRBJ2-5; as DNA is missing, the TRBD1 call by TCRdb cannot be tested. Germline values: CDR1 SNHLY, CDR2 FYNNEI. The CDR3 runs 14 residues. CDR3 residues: CASSERTGQETQYF.

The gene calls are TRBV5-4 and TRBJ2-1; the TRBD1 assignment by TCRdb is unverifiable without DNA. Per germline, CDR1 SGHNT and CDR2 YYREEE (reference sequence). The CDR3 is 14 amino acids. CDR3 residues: CASRREIGGDEQFF.

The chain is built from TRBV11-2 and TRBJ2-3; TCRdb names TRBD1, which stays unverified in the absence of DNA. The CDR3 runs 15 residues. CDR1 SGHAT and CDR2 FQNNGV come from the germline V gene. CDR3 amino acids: CASSLGTKATDTQYF.

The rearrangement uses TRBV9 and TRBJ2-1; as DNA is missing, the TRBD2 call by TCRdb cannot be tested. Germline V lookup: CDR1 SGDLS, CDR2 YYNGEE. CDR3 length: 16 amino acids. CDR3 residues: CASSVGASRDYNEQFF.